The subject of this entry is one T cell receptor beta chain. This clonotype was detected a few times. Its antigen is still unknown. Per-base qualities were not stored, and no clone one base away is much larger. This specimen comes from a study of T cells in Graves' hyperthyroidism and ophthalmopathy (dated by TCRdb to the late 2010s). In terms of the full investigation: Peripheral blood samples were taken at initial diagnosis, before any treatment was given. A discovery cohort of approximately 97 patients, about 40 with Graves' ophthalmopathy and 57 with stable Graves' hyperthyroidism, was used to find distinguishing TCR V-J signatures. In roughly six Graves' hyperthyroidism patients, the study also compared T-cell repertoires from thyroid tissue with T-cell repertoires from blood. Prospective prediction of ophthalmopathy was tested in an independent validation cohort consisting of 18 to 20 hyperthyroidism patients and approximately 16 patients who later progressed to ophthalmopathy. The 100 or so discovery patients were divided at random into training and test sets in a 7:3 ratio. The paper describes TCR Vbeta CDR3 sequencing of fewer than 150 peripheral blood samples, made up of about 40 ophthalmopathy patients, around 78 hyperthyroidism patients and about 17 progressor patients. Once sampling was done, hyperthyroidism patients were given methimazole at a starting dose of 30 mg daily, whereas ophthalmopathy patients were given high-dose intravenous methylprednisolone. Points the paper makes about the study in general: No statistical method was used to fix the sample size in advance, and group allocation was not hidden from the investigators. During validation, the model predicted progression to ophthalmopathy a median of approximately 6.5 months ahead of onset, with approximately 71% sensitivity and roughly 72% specificity. A 13 V-J signature model separated ophthalmopathy from stable hyperthyroidism, with about 90% sensitivity and 81% to 83% specificity in cross-validation and 80%/75% in testing. Blood samples also contained most of the expanded thyroid clonotypes (frequency above 0.001), which suggests that blood repertoires may reflect thyroid immune responses.

V lost 2 bases and J lost 2 bases; the stretch between them is 17 bases long. The CDR3 covers 17 residues, taking in both the cysteine and the phenylalanine. The entry retains the CDR3 DNA only, 51 bases that are in frame from base 1. CDR1 and CDR2 are read off the germline V gene as SGHDT and YYEEEE. TCR beta CDR3 regions were amplified from RNA transcripts. For the first round of RT-PCR on the TCR CDR3, the HTBI primer set was used together with the Qiagen OneStep RT-PCR kit. A second multiplex PCR round built the libraries, followed by size selection and purification. Libraries were sequenced paired-end with 100 bp reads on an Illumina HiSeq2000. The paper's data handling went like this. Raw data were processed with SOAPnuke, discarding reads with adapters, uncalled bases, mean Phred below 15, or no exact constant-primer or identifier match. COPE v1.2.5 was used to merge the high-quality paired reads, and each unique nucleotide sequence was defined as a clonotype. MiTCR v1.1 was used to align clonotypes to the IMGT TRBV, TRBD and TRBJ reference segments. Only V-J combinations with frequency above 0.0001, covering 99.2% of repertoires, were analysed. The TCS score was defined as the ratio of F50 (clonal expansion) to E x V (chaos), calculated using BLOSUM62-based TCRdist between CDR3 peptides within each V-J. Welch's t-statistics and random forest reduced 500 to 550 V-J features to about 12, which were used in a naive Bayes classifier (R e1071). The public reads were reprocessed in TCRdb via fastp at Q25 and MiXCR, keeping in-frame beta chains. Rows merge per CDR3 protein into single entries with the most common DNA and genes. TCRdb's processing, not the authors', yielded these V and J calls. The sample has about 600,000 distinct CDR3 sequences on record, about 14% of them singletons. The ten top clones hold around 12% of the sample.

Ophthalmopathy patients had moderately to severely active disease, Clinical Activity Score of at least 3, NOSPECS grade of at least 4, and duration under 3 months. Exclusion was applied to patients with uncontrolled infections, other autoimmune diseases, pregnancy or lactation. Diagnoses relied on clinical symptoms, serum thyroxine and TRAb, thyroid ultrasound and orbital computed tomography. PBMCs were isolated from about 9.1 ml of fresh peripheral blood by Ficoll-Paque density gradient centrifugation. Total RNA was extracted using Trizol reagent, and RNA quality was assessed on an Agilent 2100 Bioanalyzer.

The V gene is TRBV5-6 and the J gene is TRBJ2-1; 6 matching bases give a weak D call of TRBD2. This sequence originates from a woman between 50 and 59 years old with Graves' ophthalmopathy. Sequencing used blood. The CDR3 has the sequence CASSFGGWPVAYNEQFF. In nucleotides, the sequence is TGTGCCAGCAGCTTCGGGGGATGGCCAGTCGCCTACAATGAGCAGTTCTTC.